These 15 T cell receptor beta chains were all obtained from the same sample, sequenced in a study of cytomegalovirus exposure and HLA in healthy donors. The PCR contained 60 Vbeta and 13 Jbeta primers. Method: immunoSEQ multiplex PCR; TCRdb's copy keeps in-frame clones and lacks some. The repertoire includes 90,000 to 120,000 clones, just under 75% of them detected once, and 2% to 3% sits in the top ten. The sample taken for sequencing was PBMCs. These receptors were taken from a man aged 50 to 60 in good health and CMV-seropositive.

This clone was recorded a few times. The rearrangement links TRBV7-2 to TRBJ1-3; 7 nucleotides agree with TRBD1. V lost 5 bases to trimming and J lost 2 bases; unmatched junction nucleotides: 9. The CDR3 contains 16 residues. Per germline, CDR1 SGHTA and CDR2 FQGNSA. The CDR3 coding sequence is TGTGCCAGCAGCCCCCGACAGGGCCGAGCTGGAAACACCATATATTTT. Translation gives CASSPRQGRAGNTIYF.

This clone was observed a handful of times. The gene calls are TRBV11-1 and TRBJ2-3; 10 bases are shared with TRBD1. V lost 2 bases, J lost 9 bases, and 5 bases stayed unmatched. Per the germline V gene, CDR1 is SGHAT and CDR2 is FQDESV (reference sequence). The CDR3 sequence is 14 residues long. The CDR3 loop is CASSLTRTGGTQYF. CDR3 nucleotides: TGTGCCAGCAGCTTAACCCGGACAGGGGGAACGCAGTATTTT. The full variable domain, in which reference TRBV11-1 and TRBJ2-3 provide the parts outside the CDR3, is EAEVAQSPRYKITEKSQAVAFWCDPISGHATLYWYRQILGQGPELLVQFQDESVVDDSQLPKDRFSAERLKGVDSTLKIQPAELGDSAMYLCASSLTRTGGTQYFGPGTRLTVL.

The table lists this clone with a few counts. Germline and junction disagree at one end, which may indicate a read error. The chain has TRBV19 and TRBJ2-6, with TRBD1 identical over 10 bases. Germline V gene data show CDR1 as LNHDA and CDR2 as SQIVND (reference sequence). The CDR3 totals 16 residues. The CDR3 spells CASTETGGSGANGLTF. The CDR3 nucleotides read TGTGCCAGTACCGAGACAGGGGGCTCTGGGGCCAACGGCCTGACTTTC.

V and J are TRBV5-6 and TRBJ2-7; maybe TRBD2 (6 bases). Germline values: CDR1 SGHDT, CDR2 YYEEEE. Trimming cost V 1 base and J 7 bases, with 9 bases left between them. CDR3 length equals 12 residues. The CDR3: CASSLRGREQYF. The CDR3 nucleotides are TGTGCCAGCAGCTTGCGGGGGAGGGAGCAGTACTTC.

This rearrangement joins TRBV11-3 to TRBJ2-1; TRBD2 matches 7 bases. This CDR3 has 16 residues. CDR1 is SGHNT, CDR2 YENEEA, per germline. V was clipped by 7 bases and J by 1 base; unmatched bases: 10. The CDR3 is CASNVALRESYNEQFF. The DNA of the CDR3 is TGTGCCAGCAACGTTGCTCTGCGGGAGTCCTACAATGAGCAGTTCTTC.

This clone showed up just a few times. The V gene is TRBV18, the J gene TRBJ2-7; TRBD1 matches at 9 bases. The CDR3 covers 16 residues. The germline CDR1 and CDR2 sequences are KGHSH and LQKENI. The ends lost 1 base at V and 4 bases at J; junction bases unmatched: 8. In nucleotides, the CDR3 is TGTGCCAGCTCACCACGTTCCGGGACAGGGACATACGAGCAGTACTTC. It yields the protein CASSPRSGTGTYEQYF.

About this clone: Other DNA sequences in the same sample also yield this CDR3. This rearrangement joins TRBV20-1 to TRBJ2-3; D perhaps matches TRBD2 (5 bases). This CDR3 contains 10 residues. With 6 bases removed from V and 6 bases from J, the gap between germline ends came to 7 bases. Germline V gene sequence: CDR1 DFQATT, CDR2 SNEGSKA (reference sequence). CDR3 coding DNA: TGCAGTGCCCGGGGTGATACGCAGTATTTT. It is translated as CSARGDTQYF.

This clone is medium-sized. The chain is built from TRBV25-1 and TRBJ2-6; a possible D gene is TRBD1 (6 bases). This CDR3 has 14 amino acids. CDR1 and CDR2 from the germline V gene are MGHDK and SYGVNS. Between the trimmed V and J ends, which lost 6 bases and 2 bases, there was a span of 8 bases. The CDR3 region has the DNA TGTGCCAGCAGGCAGGGGACTGGGGCCAACGTCCTGACTTTC. This gives the protein CASRQGTGANVLTF.

J is TRBJ2-3 and V is TRBV6-5, with no clear D. The CDR3 runs 13 residues. The germline V gene encodes CDR1 MNHEY and CDR2 SVGAGI. Trimming removed 7 bases from V and 2 bases from J, with 10 bases in between. CDR3 nucleotides: TGTGCCAGCACCCAAGACTCCACAGATACGCAGTATTTT. Translation: CASTQDSTDTQYF.

The chain uses TRBV5-1 and TRBJ1-1, with D perhaps TRBD1 (5 bases). The CDR3 consists of 14 residues. The germline CDR1 and CDR2 sequences are SGHRS and YFSETQ. V was pared by 4 bases and J by 0 bases, with 10 bases between. The CDR3 protein is CASSEDTMNTEAFF. As DNA, the CDR3 is TGCGCCAGCAGCGAGGACACGATGAACACTGAAGCTTTCTTT.

Only one count was recorded for this clone. This chain connects TRBV6-5 to TRBJ2-1; no definite D call. The V and J ends lost 5 bases and 0 bases respectively, with 5 bases between them. CDR3 length: 13 residues. CDR1 and CDR2 from the germline V gene are MNHEY and SVGAGI. CDR3 in amino acids: CASSRSSYNEQFF. CDR3 DNA sequence: TGTGCCAGCAGTAGGAGCTCCTACAATGAGCAGTTCTTC.

The chain uses TRBV10-3 and TRBJ1-2; 9 nucleotides line up with TRBD1. The CDR3 length is 14 residues. With V trimmed by 7 bases and J by 2 bases, 5 bases remained unmatched. CDR1 ENHRY and CDR2 SYGVKD come from the germline V gene. The CDR3 DNA sequence: TGTGCCATCACTCGGACAGGGGAAAACTATGGCTACACCTTC. Protein sequence: CAITRTGENYGYTF.

This clone was seen a handful of times. At one of its ends the junction is not consistent with the germline gene, which may arise from a read error. CDR3 region: CASSTWGQVTGTQYF. The CDR3 nucleotides are TGTGCCAGTAGTACGTGGGGACAGGTCACAGGTACGCAGTATTTT. The rearrangement uses TRBV19 and TRBJ2-3, with TRBD1 matching over 8 bases. The CDR3 totals 15 residues. Germline assignment: CDR1 LNHDA and CDR2 SQIVND (reference sequence).

The chain employs TRBV19 and TRBJ1-1; D not resolved. Germline V gene sequence: CDR1 LNHDA, CDR2 SQIVND (reference sequence). V lost 3 bases to trimming and J lost 4 bases, with 12 bases between them. The CDR3 contains 14 residues. CDR3 sequence: CASSISGRGTEAFF. The DNA for the CDR3 is TGTGCCAGTAGTATTAGCGGACGGGGCACTGAAGCTTTCTTT.

The chain combines TRBV28 with TRBJ2-7, with 7 bases aligning to TRBD1. After removal of 5 bases from V and 1 base from J, the junction contained 2 bases not matched to a gene. Germline values: CDR1 MDHEN, CDR2 SYDVKM. This CDR3 is built from 13 residues. The CDR3 is CASSMGQSYEQYF. The DNA of the CDR3 is TGTGCCAGCAGTATGGGACAGTCCTACGAGCAGTACTTC.